This T cell receptor (beta chain) is drawn from a study of patients and donors after allogeneic stem cell transplantation. CDR1 is SGDLS, CDR2 YYNGEE, per germline. The V end lost 2 bases, the J end lost 2 bases, and 11 bases lay between the germline ends. CDR3 length: 14 amino acids. TCRdb independently ran MiXCR on the RT-PCR reads; one entry per CDR3 protein. This table has some 880,000 distinct CDR3 sequences, roughly 18% appearing once. The clonotype comes from a human donor who was either an allogeneic HSCT recipient or a stem cell or donor lymphocyte infusion donor (not recorded which). It is not recorded whose cells these are; they may come from a transplant donor. Sequencing was performed on blood, either unsorted or a sorted T cell fraction (not recorded which). The chain joins TRBV9 to TRBJ2-7; D may correspond to TRBD1 or TRBD2 (5 bases each). In DNA form, the CDR3 reads TGTGCCAGCAGCGTTTCCGGGACCACCTACGAGCAGTACTTC. Its translation is CASSVSGTTYEQYF.